This record looks at one TCR beta chain sequence and its context. Seattle patient enrollment occurred during active infection, with longitudinal follow-up thereafter. The authors' processing: Reference gene primer amplification gave estimated nucleated cell counts. This table comes from immunoSEQ multiplex PCR, and its TCRdb copy is limited to in-frame clones, with some not included. V, J and clone size reflect that table, while D and trimming were determined from the DNA. This table has 150,000 to 200,000 clones, approximately 92% appearing once. The CDR3 totals 17 residues. J was trimmed by 3 bases and V by 4 bases; bases with no gene match: 14. CDR1 and CDR2 from the germline V gene are MDHEN and SYDVKM. These data come from a study of blood T cell repertoires in COVID-19. In the study overall: In each case, the material was cDNA or gDNA derived from T cells, B-cell-depleted T cells, or PBMCs.

This chain joins TRBV28 and TRBJ2-7, with 8 bases that match TRBD1. The sequenced material came from peripheral blood. The TCR originated in a man aged 25 to 45 with COVID-19, enrolled during active disease. CDR3 DNA: TGTGCCAGCAGTTATACAAATGCGCCAGGGGGCTACTACGAGCAGTACTTC. It translates to CASSYTNAPGGYYEQYF.